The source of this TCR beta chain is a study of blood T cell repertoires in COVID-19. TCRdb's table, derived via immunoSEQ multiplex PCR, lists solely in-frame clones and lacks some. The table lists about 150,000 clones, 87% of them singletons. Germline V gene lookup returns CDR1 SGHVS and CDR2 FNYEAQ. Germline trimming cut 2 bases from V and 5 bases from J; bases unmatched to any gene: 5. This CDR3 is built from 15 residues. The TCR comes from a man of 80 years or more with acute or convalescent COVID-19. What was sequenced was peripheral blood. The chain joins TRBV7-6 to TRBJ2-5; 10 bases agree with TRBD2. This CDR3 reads CASSLPAGGIETQYF. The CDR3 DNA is TGTGCCAGCAGCTTACCAGCGGGGGGGATTGAGACCCAGTACTTC.